Following are 21 T cell receptor beta chains from one sample sequenced in a study of blood T cell repertoires in COVID-19 (dated by TCRdb to about 2020). The library was built by means of the immunoSEQ multiplex PCR assay. The table comes from immuneACCESS by way of TCRdb, which keeps in-frame sequences with V and J called. Part of the clones is missing from these tables; in studies checked, under half for an unresolved V gene and the rest for unknown reasons. The sample contains tens of thousands of clones, 85% to 90% of them found a single time. The ten largest clonotypes hold 13% to 15% of the sample. Sequenced: peripheral blood. These receptors were taken from a human donor in a cohort sampled during active COVID-19.

The chain carries TRBV7-9 and TRBJ1-3; 9 bases align to TRBD1. The CDR3 has 15 residues. Germline V gene lookup returns CDR1 SEHNR and CDR2 FQNEAQ (reference sequence). The V and J ends lost 4 bases and 1 base, in that order; junction bases with no gene match: 2. The CDR3 DNA reads as TGTGCCAGCAGCTCCGACAGGGGGTCTGGAAACACCATATATTTT. Translating it yields CASSSDRGSGNTIYF.

The chain joins TRBV5-6 to TRBJ2-2, with D possibly matching TRBD2 (5 bases). Germline V gene data show CDR1 as SGHDT and CDR2 as YYEEEE. The V and J ends lost 0 bases and 0 bases respectively, with 6 bases between them. The CDR3 is 15 residues long. CDR3 bases: TGTGCCAGCAGCTTGGGAGGGACGAACACCGGGGAGCTGTTTTTT. Translated: CASSLGGTNTGELFF.

The V call is TRBV2, the J call TRBJ2-5, with 15 nucleotides matching TRBD2. Germline assignment: CDR1 SNHLY and CDR2 FYNNEI. The CDR3 has 16 amino acids. Losses at the gene ends were 3 bases for V and 4 bases for J; bases not matched to a gene: 3. The CDR3 nucleotides read TGTGCCAGCAGTGATTGGACTAGCGGGGGGGGAGAGACCCAGTACTTC. It encodes CASSDWTSGGGETQYF.

The CDR3 coding sequence is TGTGCCATCAGTGCGGAGTACGAGCAGTACTTC. Translated, it gives CAISAEYEQYF. V and J are TRBV10-3 and TRBJ2-7; D not certain. CDR1 ENHRY and CDR2 SYGVKD come from the germline V gene. V gave up 4 bases and J gave up 4 bases, with 5 bases separating them. The CDR3 contains 11 residues.

The J gene is TRBJ1-6, the V gene TRBV19, with D possibly TRBD1 on 5 matching bases. CDR3 length: 16 amino acids. Germline V gene data show CDR1 as LNHDA and CDR2 as SQIVND (reference sequence). The V gene lost 3 bases and the J gene lost 7 bases, with 16 bases spanning the gap. CDR3 residues: CASSIVRSPGNSPLHF. CDR3 DNA: TGTGCCAGTAGTATTGTAAGGTCGCCAGGGAATTCACCCCTCCACTTT.

The gene calls are TRBV5-1 and TRBJ1-5, with TRBD1 as a possible D gene (5 bases). This CDR3 region has 13 residues. Germline loops: CDR1 SGHRS, CDR2 YFSETQ. V shed 2 bases and J shed 7 bases, with 10 bases lying between them. CDR3 in DNA: TGCGCCAGCAGCTTACAGGAGGGCCAGCCCCAGCATTTT. Its translation is CASSLQEGQPQHF. The variable domain in full, completed from reference TRBV5-1 and TRBJ1-5, reads KAGVTQTPRYLIKTRGQQVTLSCSPISGHRSVSWYQQTPGQGLQFLFEYFSETQRNKGNFPGRFSGRQFSNSRSEMNVSTLELGDSALYLCASSLQEGQPQHFGDGTRLSIL.

This clone was detected a few times. V gene TRBV25-1 combines with J gene TRBJ1-1; 7 bases fit TRBD1. Per germline, CDR1 MGHDK and CDR2 SYGVNS. Trimming at V came to 5 bases and at J to 8 bases, leaving 2 bases not matched to a gene. The CDR3 runs 11 residues. CDR3 coding DNA: TGTGCCAGCAGTCGACAGGGAGAAGCTTTCTTT. It encodes CASSRQGEAFF.

The gene calls are TRBV19 and TRBJ1-1; D not certain. This CDR3 is built from 12 residues. Germline CDR1 LNHDA, CDR2 SQIVND (reference sequence). Trimming removed 5 bases at V and 2 bases at J, with 6 bases between. The CDR3 sequence: CASSFLNTEAFF. The CDR3 nucleotides are TGTGCCAGTAGTTTCCTAAACACTGAAGCTTTCTTT.

The CDR3 spells CASSPPGLGNDEQYF. The CDR3 DNA is TGTGCCAGCAGCCCTCCGGGACTAGGGAACGACGAGCAGTACTTC. This chain joins TRBV14 and TRBJ2-7; 8 bases are a match to TRBD2. The V segment lost 4 bases and the J segment 5 bases; nucleotides outside the gene matches: 10. The CDR3 is 15 amino acids. The germline CDR1 and CDR2 sequences are SGHDN and FVKESK. Full variable domain (missing parts from reference TRBV14 and TRBJ2-7): EAGVTQFPSHSVIEKGQTVTLRCDPISGHDNLYWYRRVMGKEIKFLLHFVKESKQDESGMPNNRFLAERTGGTYSTLKVQPAELEDSGVYFCASSPPGLGNDEQYFGPGTRLTVT.

The chain joins TRBV6-6 to TRBJ1-1, with D perhaps TRBD1 (6 bases). This CDR3 contains 12 residues. Per germline, CDR1 MNHNY and CDR2 SVGAGI (reference sequence). The V gene lost 2 bases and the J gene lost 7 bases, with 8 bases spanning the gap. CDR3 amino acids: CASSYGQFEAFF. CDR3 bases: TGTGCCAGCAGTTACGGACAGTTTGAAGCTTTCTTT.

J is TRBJ1-1 and V is TRBV19, with 7 bases that match TRBD1. The trim removed 11 bases at V and 0 bases at J, leaving 15 bases unmatched. The germline gives CDR1 LNHDA, CDR2 SQIVND (reference sequence). CDR3 length: 16 amino acids. The CDR3 sequence is CASRPWDRGMNTEAFF. The CDR3, as DNA: TGTGCCTCCCGACCGTGGGACAGAGGTATGAACACTGAAGCTTTCTTT.

The V gene is TRBV9, the J gene TRBJ1-1, with D maybe TRBD1 (6 bases). The ends were cut back, 3 bases at V and 4 bases at J, with 13 bases in the middle. The CDR3 consists of 14 residues. Germline lookup yields CDR1 SGDLS and CDR2 YYNGEE. The CDR3 DNA reads as TGTGCCAGCAGCGCCCGCCCGACAGGCACTGAAGCTTTCTTT. Translation: CASSARPTGTEAFF. Using reference TRBV9 and TRBJ1-1 for the parts outside the CDR3, the full variable domain is DSGVTQTPKHLITATGQRVTLRCSPRSGDLSVYWYQQSLDQGLQFLIQYYNGEERAKGNILERFSAQQFPDLHSELNLSSLELGDSALYFCASSARPTGTEAFFGQGTRLTVV.

The V and J genes are TRBV27 and TRBJ2-7, with 8 nucleotides matching TRBD1. V gave up 5 bases and J gave up 3 bases; unmatched junction bases: 6. The germline gives CDR1 MNHEY, CDR2 SMNVEV (reference sequence). The CDR3 runs 14 residues. The CDR3 reads CASSVTGAHYEQYF. The CDR3 DNA sequence: TGTGCCAGCAGTGTGACAGGGGCTCACTACGAGCAGTACTTC.

This clone appeared a single time. The chain joins TRBV5-1 to TRBJ2-5; TRBD1 matches 8 bases. J lost 5 bases, V lost 7 bases, and 7 bases had no gene match. This CDR3 has 13 residues. From germline, CDR1 is SGHRS and CDR2 YFSETQ. The CDR3 region has the DNA TGCGCCAGCGGGGACAGGACGGGGGAGACCCAGTACTTC. As protein: CASGDRTGETQYF.

This chain uses TRBV5-4 with TRBJ2-1, with D possibly being TRBD2 (6 bases). Germline-derived CDR1 and CDR2 are SGHNT and YYREEE (reference sequence). V was shortened by 4 bases and J by 9 bases, with 14 bases between the two germline ends. CDR3 size: 13 residues. The CDR3, as DNA: TGTGCCAGCAGCATAGATAGGGGAGGTGAGCAGTTCTTC. This encodes CASSIDRGGEQFF.

The chain is built from TRBV7-8 and TRBJ2-2; tentatively, D is TRBD1 (6 bases). CDR3 length equals 15 residues. Deletions cut 5 bases from V and 1 base from J, with 11 bases between. The germline gives CDR1 SGHVS, CDR2 FQNEAQ. CDR3 coding DNA: TGTGCCAGCAGCCCCGGACAGATGAACACCGGGGAGCTGTTTTTT. Translated: CASSPGQMNTGELFF.

The rearrangement joins TRBV18 to TRBJ1-2; no definite D call. V was trimmed by 3 bases and J by 8 bases, leaving 16 bases between them. The CDR3 has 14 residues. Germline CDR1 reads KGHSH; CDR2 reads LQKENI. CDR3 loop: CASSPLPAEGGYTF. In DNA form, the CDR3 reads TGTGCCAGCTCACCTCTCCCGGCGGAGGGAGGCTACACCTTC.

This clone was observed once. The chain links TRBV6-6 to TRBJ2-3, with 15 positions matching TRBD2. Trimming cost V 4 bases and J 7 bases; bases outside gene matches: 6. Germline CDR1 is MNHNY and CDR2 is SVGAGI (reference sequence). The length of the CDR3 is 16 residues. The CDR3 sequence is CASSWTSGGAPNTQYF. The CDR3 DNA follows: TGTGCCAGCAGTTGGACTAGCGGGGGGGCCCCAAATACGCAGTATTTT.

The chain uses TRBV7-2 and TRBJ1-3; 9 nucleotides line up with TRBD1. Unmatched junction bases numbered 1, after V lost 0 bases and J lost 4 bases. This CDR3 has 15 residues. From germline, CDR1 is SGHTA and CDR2 FQGNSA. The CDR3 reads CASSLAGTGGNTIYF. The CDR3 DNA is TGTGCCAGCAGCTTAGCAGGGACAGGGGGAAACACCATATATTTT. Full variable domain (remainder filled in from reference TRBV7-2 and TRBJ1-3): GAGVSQSPSNKVTEKGKDVELRCDPISGHTALYWYRQSLGQGLEFLIYFQGNSAPDKSGLPSDRFSAERTGGSVSTLTIQRTQQEDSAVYLCASSLAGTGGNTIYFGEGSWLTVV.

The chain links TRBV3-1 (or the pseudogene TRBV3-2) to TRBJ2-5, with 12 positions matching TRBD1. The CDR3 is 15 amino acids. The junction had 7 bases not matched to a gene; V was cut back by 6 bases and J by 5 bases. The germline CDR1 and CDR2 sequences are LGHDT and YNNKEL (reference sequence). CDR3 nucleotide sequence: TGTGCCAGCAGGGATCGGGACAGGGGGCTCGAGACCCAGTACTTC. It is translated as CASRDRDRGLETQYF.

This rearrangement joins TRBV5-8 to TRBJ1-1; D gene ambiguous. Germline V gives CDR1 SGHTS, CDR2 YDEGEE. The V gene lost 1 base and the J gene lost 0 bases, with 7 bases spanning the gap. This CDR3 spans 14 amino acids. The CDR3 DNA reads as TGTGCCAGCAGCTTGCGGCAGGTGAACACTGAAGCTTTCTTT. Its protein product is CASSLRQVNTEAFF.